The TCR beta chain described here comes from a study of blood T cell repertoires in COVID-19. Generated by immunoSEQ multiplex PCR, the TCRdb table keeps only in-frame clones and is missing some. The data contain 26,000 or so clones, roughly 90% of them singletons. CDR1 is SEHNR and CDR2 is FQNEAQ in the germline V gene (reference sequence). V was clipped by 5 bases and J by 4 bases, with 14 bases between them. This CDR3 contains 14 residues. Sequencing was performed on peripheral blood. J is TRBJ2-5 and V is TRBV7-9, with D possibly TRBD2 on 6 matching bases. This receptor was obtained from a human donor in a cohort sampled during active COVID-19. The CDR3 spells CASSARTEGETQYF. The CDR3, as DNA: TGTGCCAGCAGCGCACGGACGGAGGGAGAGACCCAGTACTTC.